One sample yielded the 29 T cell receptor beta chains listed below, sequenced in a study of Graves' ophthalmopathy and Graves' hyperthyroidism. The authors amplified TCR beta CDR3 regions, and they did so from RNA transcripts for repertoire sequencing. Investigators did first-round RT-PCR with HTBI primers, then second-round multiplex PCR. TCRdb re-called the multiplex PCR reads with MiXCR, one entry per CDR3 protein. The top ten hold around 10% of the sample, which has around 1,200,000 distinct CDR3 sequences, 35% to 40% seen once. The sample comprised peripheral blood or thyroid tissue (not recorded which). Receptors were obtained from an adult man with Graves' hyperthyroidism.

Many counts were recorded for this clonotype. The CDR3 DNA is TGTGCCAGCAGCTGGACACGACAGCCGCGGGAGACCCAGTACTTC. It specifies CASSWTRQPRETQYF. This chain connects TRBV11-2 to TRBJ2-5; the D gene is possibly TRBD1 (5 bases). V shed 4 bases and J shed 5 bases, with 17 bases lying between them. This CDR3 is 15 amino acids long. Germline-derived CDR1 and CDR2 are SGHAT and FQNNGV.

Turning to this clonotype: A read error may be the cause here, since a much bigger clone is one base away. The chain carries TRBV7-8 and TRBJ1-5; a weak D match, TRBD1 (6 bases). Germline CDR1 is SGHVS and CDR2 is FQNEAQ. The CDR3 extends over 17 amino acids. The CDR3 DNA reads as TGTGCCAGCAGCTTAGCCTTGCCGGACAGCAGCAATCAGCTCCAGCATTTT. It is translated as CASSLALPDSSNQLQHF.

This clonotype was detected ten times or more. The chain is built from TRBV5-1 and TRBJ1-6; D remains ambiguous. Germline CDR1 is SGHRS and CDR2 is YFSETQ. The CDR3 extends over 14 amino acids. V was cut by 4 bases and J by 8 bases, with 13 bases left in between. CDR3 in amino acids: CASSIQSSDSPLHF. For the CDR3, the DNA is TGCGCCAGCAGCATACAATCATCGGATTCACCCCTCCACTTT.

CDR3 sequence: CASSEVTGSSGNTIYF. The CDR3 DNA reads as TGTGCCAGCAGTGAAGTGACAGGGTCATCTGGAAACACCATATATTTT. J is TRBJ1-3 and V is TRBV6-1; 7 positions match TRBD1. J was trimmed by 1 base and V by 1 base; bases with no gene match: 4. The CDR3 length is 16 residues. Germline V gene lookup returns CDR1 MNHNS and CDR2 SASEGT.

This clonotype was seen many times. CDR3 residues: CASSADEYTEAFF. CDR3 sequence (DNA): TGTGCCAGCAGCGCGGACGAGTACACTGAAGCTTTCTTT. V and J are TRBV9 and TRBJ1-1, with D hard to call. Germline V gene sequence: CDR1 SGDLS, CDR2 YYNGEE. V was shortened by 3 bases and J by 3 bases, with 9 bases between the two germline ends. The CDR3 runs 13 residues. Full variable domain (rest looked up from reference TRBV9 and TRBJ1-1): DSGVTQTPKHLITATGQRVTLRCSPRSGDLSVYWYQQSLDQGLQFLIQYYNGEERAKGNILERFSAQQFPDLHSELNLSSLELGDSALYFCASSADEYTEAFFGQGTRLTVV.

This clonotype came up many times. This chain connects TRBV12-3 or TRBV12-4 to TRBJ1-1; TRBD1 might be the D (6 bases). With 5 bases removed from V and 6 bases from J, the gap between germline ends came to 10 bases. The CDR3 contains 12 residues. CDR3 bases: TGTGCCAGCAGTCAGGGGATTCCTGAAGCTTTCTTT. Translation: CASSQGIPEAFF.

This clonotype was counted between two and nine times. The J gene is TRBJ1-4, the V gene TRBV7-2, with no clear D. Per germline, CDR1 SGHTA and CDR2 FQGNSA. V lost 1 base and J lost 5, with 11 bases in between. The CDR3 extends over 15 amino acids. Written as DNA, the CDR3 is TGTGCCAGCAGCTTAGGCGGCAGAATAAATGAAAAACTGTTTTTT. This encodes CASSLGGRINEKLFF. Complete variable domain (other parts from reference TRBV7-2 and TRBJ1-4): GAGVSQSPSNKVTEKGKDVELRCDPISGHTALYWYRQSLGQGLEFLIYFQGNSAPDKSGLPSDRFSAERTGGSVSTLTIQRTQQEDSAVYLCASSLGGRINEKLFFGSGTQLSVL.

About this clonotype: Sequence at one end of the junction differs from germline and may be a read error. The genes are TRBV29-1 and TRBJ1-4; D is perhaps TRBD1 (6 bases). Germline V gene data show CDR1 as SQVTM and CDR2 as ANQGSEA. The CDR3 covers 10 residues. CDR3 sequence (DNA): TGCAGCGTAGGAGACAGGTTCTCCCCCTTT. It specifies CSVGDRFSPF. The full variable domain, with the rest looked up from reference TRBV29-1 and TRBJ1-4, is SAVISQKPSRDICQRGTSLTIQCQVDSQVTMMFWYRQQPGQSLTLIATANQGSEATYESGFVIDKFPISRPNLTFSTLTVSNMSPEDSSIYLCSVGDRFSPFGSGTQLSVL.

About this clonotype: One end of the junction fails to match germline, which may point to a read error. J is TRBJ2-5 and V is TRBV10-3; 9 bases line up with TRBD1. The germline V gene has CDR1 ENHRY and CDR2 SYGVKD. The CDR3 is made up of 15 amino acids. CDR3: CASSPGQGMVETQYF. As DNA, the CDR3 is TGTGCCAGCAGTCCTGGACAGGGGATGGTAGAGACCCAGTACTTC.

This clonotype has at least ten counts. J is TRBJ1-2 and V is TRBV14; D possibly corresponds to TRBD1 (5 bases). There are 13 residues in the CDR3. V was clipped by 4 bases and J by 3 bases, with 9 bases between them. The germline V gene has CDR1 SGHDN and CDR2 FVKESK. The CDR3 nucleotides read TGTGCCAGCAGCCTAAAGGGGTACTATGGCTACACCTTC. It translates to CASSLKGYYGYTF.

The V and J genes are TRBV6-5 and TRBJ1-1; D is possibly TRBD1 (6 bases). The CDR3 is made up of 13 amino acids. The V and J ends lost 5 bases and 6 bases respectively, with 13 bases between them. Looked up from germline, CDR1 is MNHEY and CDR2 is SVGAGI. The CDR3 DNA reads TGTGCCAGCAGTGACAATTACAGGGCTGAAGCTTTCTTT. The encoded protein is CASSDNYRAEAFF.

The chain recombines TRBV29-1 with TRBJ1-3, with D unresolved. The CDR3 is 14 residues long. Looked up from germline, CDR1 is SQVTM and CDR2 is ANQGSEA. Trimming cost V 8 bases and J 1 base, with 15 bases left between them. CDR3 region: CSLVGRRSGNTIYF. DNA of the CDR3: TGCAGCTTGGTCGGACGGCGATCTGGAAACACCATATATTTT.

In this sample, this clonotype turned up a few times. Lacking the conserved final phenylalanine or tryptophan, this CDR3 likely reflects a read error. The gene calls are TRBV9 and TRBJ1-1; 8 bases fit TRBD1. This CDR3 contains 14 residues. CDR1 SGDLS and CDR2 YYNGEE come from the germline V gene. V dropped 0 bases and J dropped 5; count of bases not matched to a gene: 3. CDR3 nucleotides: TGTGCCAGCAGCGTAGCTACAGGGGGAACTGAAGCTTTCCTT. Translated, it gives CASSVATGGTEAFL.

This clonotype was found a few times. The CDR3 protein is CASSYSGTWGGTQYF. The CDR3 bases are TGTGCCAGCAGTTACTCGGGGACCTGGGGCGGGACCCAGTACTTC. This rearrangement joins TRBV6-5 to TRBJ2-5; D might be TRBD1 or TRBD2, each matching 5 bases. This CDR3 contains 15 residues. From germline, CDR1 is MNHEY and CDR2 SVGAGI. Trimming removed 0 bases from V and 7 bases from J, with 15 bases in between.

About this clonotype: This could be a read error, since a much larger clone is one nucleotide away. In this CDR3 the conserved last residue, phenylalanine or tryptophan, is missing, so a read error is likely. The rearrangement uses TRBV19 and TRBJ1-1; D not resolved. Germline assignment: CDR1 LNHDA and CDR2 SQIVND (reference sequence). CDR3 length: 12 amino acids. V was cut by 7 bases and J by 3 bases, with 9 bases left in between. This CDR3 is CASTRAYTEAFL. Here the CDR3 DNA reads TGTGCCAGTACTAGGGCCTACACTGAAGCTTTCCTT.

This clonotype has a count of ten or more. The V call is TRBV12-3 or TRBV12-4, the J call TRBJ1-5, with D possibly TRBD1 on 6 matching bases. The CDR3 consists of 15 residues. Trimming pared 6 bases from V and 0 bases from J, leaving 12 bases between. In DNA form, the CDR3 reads TGTGCCAGCAGCCGACAGGAGAATAGCAATCAGCCCCAGCATTTT. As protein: CASSRQENSNQPQHF.

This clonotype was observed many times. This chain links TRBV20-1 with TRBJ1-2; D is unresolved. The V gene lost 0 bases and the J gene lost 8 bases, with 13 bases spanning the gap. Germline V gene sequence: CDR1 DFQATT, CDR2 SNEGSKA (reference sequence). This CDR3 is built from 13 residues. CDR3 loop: CSARDEEKRGYTF. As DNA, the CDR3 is TGCAGTGCTAGAGATGAGGAGAAACGGGGCTACACCTTC.

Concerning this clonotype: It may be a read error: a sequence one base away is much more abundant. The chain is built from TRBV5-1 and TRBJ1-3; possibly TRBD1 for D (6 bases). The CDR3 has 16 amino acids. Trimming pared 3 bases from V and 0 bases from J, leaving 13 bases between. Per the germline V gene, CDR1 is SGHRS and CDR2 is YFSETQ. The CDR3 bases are TGCGCCAGCAGCTCGCCAGGACAGACCTCTGGAAACACCATATATTTT. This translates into CASSSPGQTSGNTIYF. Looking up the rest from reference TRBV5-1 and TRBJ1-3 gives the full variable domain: KAGVTQTPRYLIKTRGQQVTLSCSPISGHRSVSWYQQTPGQGLQFLFEYFSETQRNKGNFPGRFSGRQFSNSRSEMNVSTLELGDSALYLCASSSPGQTSGNTIYFGEGSWLTVV.

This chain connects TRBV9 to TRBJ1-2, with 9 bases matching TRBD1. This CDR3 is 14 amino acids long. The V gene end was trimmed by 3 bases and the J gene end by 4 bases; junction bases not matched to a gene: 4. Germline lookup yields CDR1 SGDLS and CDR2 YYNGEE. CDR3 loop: CASSARTGAYGYTF. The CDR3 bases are TGTGCCAGCAGCGCGAGGACAGGGGCCTATGGCTACACCTTC.

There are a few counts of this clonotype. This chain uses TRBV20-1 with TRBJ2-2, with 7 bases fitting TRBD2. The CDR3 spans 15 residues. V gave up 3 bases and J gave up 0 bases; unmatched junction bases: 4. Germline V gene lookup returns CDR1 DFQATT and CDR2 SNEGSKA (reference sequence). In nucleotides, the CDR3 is TGCAGTGCTAGGGTGGGAGGGTCGAACACCGGGGAGCTGTTTTTT. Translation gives CSARVGGSNTGELFF.

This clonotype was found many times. In nucleotides, the CDR3 is TGCAGTGCTAGGGCCACTACAGAGAACACTGAAGCTTTCTTT. As protein: CSARATTENTEAFF. This chain joins TRBV20-1 and TRBJ1-1; no reliable D call. Germline V gives CDR1 DFQATT, CDR2 SNEGSKA (reference sequence). Deletions cut 3 bases from V and 1 base from J, with 12 bases between. The CDR3 is 14 residues long.

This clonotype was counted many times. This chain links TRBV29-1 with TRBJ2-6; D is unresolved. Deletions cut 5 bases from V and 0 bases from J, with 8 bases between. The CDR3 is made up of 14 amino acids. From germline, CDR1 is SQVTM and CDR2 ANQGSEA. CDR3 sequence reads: CSVFTNSGANVLTF. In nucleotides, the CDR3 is TGCAGCGTTTTTACGAACTCTGGGGCCAACGTCCTGACTTTC.

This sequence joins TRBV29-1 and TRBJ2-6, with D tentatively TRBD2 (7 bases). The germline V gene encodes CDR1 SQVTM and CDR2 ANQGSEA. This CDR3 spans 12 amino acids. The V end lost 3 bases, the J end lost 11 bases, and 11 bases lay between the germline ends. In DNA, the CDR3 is TGCAGCGTTGATGGGGGGGGCTACGTCCTGACTTTC. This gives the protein CSVDGGGYVLTF.

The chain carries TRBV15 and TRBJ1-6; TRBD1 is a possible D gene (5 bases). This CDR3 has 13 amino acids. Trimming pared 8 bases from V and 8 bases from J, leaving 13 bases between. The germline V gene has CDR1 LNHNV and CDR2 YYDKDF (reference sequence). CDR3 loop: CATERAGDSPLHF. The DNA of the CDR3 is TGTGCCACCGAGAGGGCGGGGGATTCACCCCTCCACTTT.

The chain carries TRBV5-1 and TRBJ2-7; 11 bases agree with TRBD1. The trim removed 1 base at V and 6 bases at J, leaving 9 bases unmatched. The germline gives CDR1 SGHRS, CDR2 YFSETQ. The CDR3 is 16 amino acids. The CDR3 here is CASSLTGTGGDREQYF. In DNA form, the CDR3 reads TGCGCCAGCAGCTTGACCGGGACAGGGGGGGATCGCGAGCAGTACTTC.

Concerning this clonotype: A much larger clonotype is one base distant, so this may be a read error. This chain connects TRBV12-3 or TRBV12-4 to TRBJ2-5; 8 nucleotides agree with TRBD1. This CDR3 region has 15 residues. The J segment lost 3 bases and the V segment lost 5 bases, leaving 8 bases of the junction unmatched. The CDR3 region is CASSTPRQGKETQYF. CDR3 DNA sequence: TGTGCCAGCAGTACCCCGCGACAGGGGAAAGAGACCCAGTACTTC.

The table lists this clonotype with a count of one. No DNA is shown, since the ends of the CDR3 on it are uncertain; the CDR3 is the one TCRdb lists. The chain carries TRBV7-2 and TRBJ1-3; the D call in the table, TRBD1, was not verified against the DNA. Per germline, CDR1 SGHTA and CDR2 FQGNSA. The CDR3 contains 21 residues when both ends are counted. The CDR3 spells CASSQGWGTDTQYFGPGTIYF.

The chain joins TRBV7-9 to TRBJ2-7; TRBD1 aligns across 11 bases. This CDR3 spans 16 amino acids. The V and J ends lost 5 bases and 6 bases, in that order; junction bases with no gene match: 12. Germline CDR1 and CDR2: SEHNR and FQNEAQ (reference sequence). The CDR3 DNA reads TGTGCCAGCAGCCCCTGGACAGGGGGCTCCTTGGTCGAGCAGTACTTC. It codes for CASSPWTGGSLVEQYF.

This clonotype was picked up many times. The CDR3 sequence is CASSLRTDVGTEAFF. The DNA for the CDR3 is TGTGCCAGCAGCTTGAGGACGGATGTTGGCACTGAAGCTTTCTTT. The chain combines TRBV7-2 with TRBJ1-1; no clear D gene. Trimming removed 3 bases at V and 4 bases at J, with 15 bases between. From germline, CDR1 is SGHTA and CDR2 FQGNSA. This CDR3 is 15 amino acids long.